The TCR beta chain under discussion was sequenced for a study of cytomegalovirus exposure and HLA in healthy donors. PCR was performed using 60 Vbeta and 13 Jbeta primers. Data came from immunoSEQ multiplex PCR; TCRdb stores just in-frame clones and leaves some out. The sample shows about 140,000 clones, roughly 9.8% of them seen only once. The CDR3 runs to 15 residues. V lost 6 bases and J lost 2; bases outside the gene matches: 8. Germline V gene data show CDR1 as MRHNA and CDR2 as SNTAGT. Study results and limitations: In a later analysis, at a false discovery rate of 0.05, under 20,000 TCR beta sequences matched HLA alleles.

Remarks on this clone: The antigen remains unidentified.

The source of this sequence is a man in his fifties in good health and CMV-seronegative. This chain links TRBV6-4 with TRBJ1-2; the match to TRBD1 covers 8 bases. Material for sequencing was PBMCs. The CDR3 DNA is TGTGCCAGCAGGGTGGGGACAGGCGGGAACTATGGCTACACCTTC. Its translation is CASRVGTGGNYGYTF.